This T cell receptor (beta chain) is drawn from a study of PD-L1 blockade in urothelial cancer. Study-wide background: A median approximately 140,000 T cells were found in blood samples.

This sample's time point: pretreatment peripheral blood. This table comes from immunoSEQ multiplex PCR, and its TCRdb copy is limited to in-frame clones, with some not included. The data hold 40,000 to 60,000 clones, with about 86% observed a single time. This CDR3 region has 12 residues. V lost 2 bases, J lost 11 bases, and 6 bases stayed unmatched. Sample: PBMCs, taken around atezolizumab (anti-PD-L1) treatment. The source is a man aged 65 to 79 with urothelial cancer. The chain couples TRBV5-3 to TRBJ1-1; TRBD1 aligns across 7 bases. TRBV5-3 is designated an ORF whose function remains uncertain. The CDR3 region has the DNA TGTGCCAGAAGCTTAGACAGGGAAGGGGCTTTCTTT. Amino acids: CARSLDREGAFF.